Shown below are 5 T cell receptor beta chains from a single sample sequenced in a study of cytotoxic CD8 clonotypes in ibrutinib-treated CLL. Produced via immunoSEQ multiplex PCR; TCRdb's table is partial and in-frame only. The data show 25,000 to 35,000 clones, roughly 57% seen once. The sample consisted of PBMCs, taken before ibrutinib treatment. The receptors were sampled from a human donor with chronic lymphocytic leukemia.

Only a few counts were recorded for this clone. The chain is built from TRBV6-6 and TRBJ1-2; 7 bases fit TRBD1. V lost 2 bases to trimming and J lost 3 bases; unmatched junction nucleotides: 3. Germline lookup yields CDR1 MNHNY and CDR2 SVGAGI (reference sequence). There are 14 residues in the CDR3. CDR3 sequence: CASSYRQGDYGYTF. The CDR3, as DNA: TGTGCCAGCAGTTACCGGCAGGGGGACTATGGCTACACCTTC.

The chain joins TRBV5-1 to TRBJ2-5, with D possibly matching TRBD2 (5 bases). Germline CDR1 and CDR2: SGHRS and YFSETQ. Trimming stripped 1 base from V and 5 bases from J, with 15 bases between. The CDR3 is 15 amino acids. Written as DNA, the CDR3 is TGCGCCAGCAGCTTGAACCCTCGGGGTTTGGAGACCCAGTACTTC. Its translation: CASSLNPRGLETQYF.

The chain joins TRBV25-1 to TRBJ2-2; D is possibly TRBD1 or TRBD2 (5 bases each). The V and J ends lost 4 bases and 6 bases respectively, with 18 bases between them. Germline V gene sequence: CDR1 MGHDK, CDR2 SYGVNS. This CDR3 has 16 amino acids. The CDR3 sequence: CASSVTASEGSGELFF. The DNA for the CDR3 is TGTGCCAGCAGTGTGACAGCCTCCGAGGGGTCCGGGGAGCTGTTTTTT.

The V and J genes are TRBV6-5 and TRBJ1-5; D call uncertain. This CDR3 comprises 13 residues. The V end lost 9 bases, the J end lost 4 bases, and 13 bases lay between the germline ends. Germline V gene lookup returns CDR1 MNHEY and CDR2 SVGAGI. Here the CDR3 DNA reads TGTGCCAGAACCGCCAGTAAAAATCAGCCCCAGCATTTT. Translation: CARTASKNQPQHF.

The chain is built from TRBV30 and TRBJ2-7; D unclear. V was trimmed by 0 bases and J by 9 bases, leaving 12 bases between them. Germline CDR1 GTSNPN, CDR2 SVGIG (reference sequence). The CDR3 consists of 12 residues. The CDR3 region has the DNA TGTGCCTGGAGTGTACCCCCGAACGGGCAGTACTTC. It encodes CAWSVPPNGQYF. The whole variable domain, filled in from reference TRBV30 and TRBJ2-7, reads SQTIHQWPATLVQPVGSPLSLECTVEGTSNPNLYWYRQAAGRGLQLLFYSVGIGQISSEVPQNLSASRPQDRQFILSSKKLLLSDSGFYLCAWSVPPNGQYFGPGTRLTVT.